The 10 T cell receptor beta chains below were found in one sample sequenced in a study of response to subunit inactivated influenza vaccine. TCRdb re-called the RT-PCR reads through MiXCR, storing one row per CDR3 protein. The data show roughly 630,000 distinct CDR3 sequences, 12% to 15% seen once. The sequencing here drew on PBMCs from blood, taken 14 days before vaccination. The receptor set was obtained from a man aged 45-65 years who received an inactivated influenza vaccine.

CDR3: CATSRGGLLAGGLTYNEQFF. DNA for the CDR3: TGTGCCACCAGCAGAGGAGGGTTGCTAGCGGGGGGGCTGACCTACAATGAGCAGTTCTTC. The chain combines TRBV15 with TRBJ2-1, with 12 bases that match TRBD2. CDR3 length: 20 amino acids. The ends lost 1 base at V and 2 bases at J; junction bases unmatched: 12. Germline V gives CDR1 LNHNV, CDR2 YYDKDF (reference sequence). Supplemented by reference TRBV15 and TRBJ2-1, the full variable domain reads DAMVIQNPRYQVTQFGKPVTLSCSQTLNHNVMYWYQQKSSQAPKLLFHYYDKDFNNEADTPDNFQSRRPNTSFCFLDIRSPGLGDTAMYLCATSRGGLLAGGLTYNEQFFGPGTRLTVL.

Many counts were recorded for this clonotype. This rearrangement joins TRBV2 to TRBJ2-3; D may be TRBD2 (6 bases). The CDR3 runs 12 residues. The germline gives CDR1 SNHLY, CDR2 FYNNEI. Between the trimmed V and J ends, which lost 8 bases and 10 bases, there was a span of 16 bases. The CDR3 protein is CASGPGTPPQYF. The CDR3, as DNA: TGTGCCAGCGGGCCAGGGACTCCACCGCAGTATTTT.

CDR3 in amino acids: CASSLGISGPSTDTQYF. The DNA of the CDR3 is TGTGCCAGCAGCTTGGGCATCTCCGGGCCGAGCACAGATACGCAGTATTTT. The gene calls are TRBV11-1 and TRBJ2-3, with D unresolved. V dropped 3 bases and J dropped 0 bases, with 16 bases sitting between them. Germline CDR1 reads SGHAT; CDR2 reads FQDESV (reference sequence). This CDR3 is built from 17 residues.

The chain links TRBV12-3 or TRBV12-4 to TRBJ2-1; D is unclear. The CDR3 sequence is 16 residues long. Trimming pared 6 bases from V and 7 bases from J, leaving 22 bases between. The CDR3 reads CASSPPGQTPGNEQFF. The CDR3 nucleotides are TGTGCCAGCAGCCCCCCCGGGCAAACACCTGGGAATGAGCAGTTCTTC.

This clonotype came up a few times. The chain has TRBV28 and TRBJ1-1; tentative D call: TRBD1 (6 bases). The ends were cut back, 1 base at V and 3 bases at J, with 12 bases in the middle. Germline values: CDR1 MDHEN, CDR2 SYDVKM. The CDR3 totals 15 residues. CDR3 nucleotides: TGTGCCAGCAGTTTATCAGTGGGGGCGCACACTGAAGCTTTCTTT. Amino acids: CASSLSVGAHTEAFF.

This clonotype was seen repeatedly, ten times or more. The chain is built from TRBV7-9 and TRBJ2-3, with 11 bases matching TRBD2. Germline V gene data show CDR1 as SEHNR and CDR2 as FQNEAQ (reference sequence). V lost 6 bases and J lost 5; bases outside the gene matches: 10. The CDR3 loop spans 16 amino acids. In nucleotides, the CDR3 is TGTGCCAGCAGACCTAATAGCGGGAGGGCCTTAGATACGCAGTATTTT. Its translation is CASRPNSGRALDTQYF.

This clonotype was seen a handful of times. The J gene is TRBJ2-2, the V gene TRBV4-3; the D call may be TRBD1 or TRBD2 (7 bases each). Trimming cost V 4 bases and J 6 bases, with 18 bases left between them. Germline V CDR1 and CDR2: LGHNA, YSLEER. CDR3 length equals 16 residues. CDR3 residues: CASSPTGRGLAGELFF. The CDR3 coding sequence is TGCGCCAGCAGCCCAACTGGGAGGGGGCTGGCCGGGGAGCTGTTTTTT.

The CDR3 loop is CSVAAGTGGRETQYF. The CDR3 nucleotides read TGCAGCGTTGCAGCAGGGACAGGGGGCCGTGAGACCCAGTACTTC. The V and J genes are TRBV29-1 and TRBJ2-5; 12 bases align to TRBD1. This CDR3 comprises 15 residues. Germline V CDR1 and CDR2: SQVTM, ANQGSEA. The V and J ends lost 4 bases and 5 bases, in that order; junction bases with no gene match: 8.

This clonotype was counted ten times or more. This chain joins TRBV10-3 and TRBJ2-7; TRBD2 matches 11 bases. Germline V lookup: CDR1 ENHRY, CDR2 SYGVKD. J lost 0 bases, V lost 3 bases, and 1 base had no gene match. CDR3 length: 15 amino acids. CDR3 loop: CAISEGLAGSYEQYF. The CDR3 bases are TGTGCCATCAGTGAAGGACTAGCGGGCTCCTACGAGCAGTACTTC.

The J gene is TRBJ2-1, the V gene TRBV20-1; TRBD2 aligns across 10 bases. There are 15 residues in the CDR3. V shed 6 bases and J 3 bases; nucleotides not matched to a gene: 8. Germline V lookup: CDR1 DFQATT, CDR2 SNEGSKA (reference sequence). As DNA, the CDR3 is TGCAGTGCCCAGAGAAGCGGGGGGGTCTACAATGAGCAGTTCTTC. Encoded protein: CSAQRSGGVYNEQFF.